Listed below are T cell receptor beta chains from one sample, sequenced in a study of shared clonotypes between healthy human individuals. The method was immunoSEQ multiplex PCR; TCRdb's version includes in-frame clones alone and lacks a portion of them. This table has around 500,000 clones, 81% appearing once. Sequenced input: PBMCs. These receptors were collected from a middle-aged woman in good health. Some clones in this sample may be carry-over from other donors' samples. Both conserved end residues are part of each CDR3. Fields, in order: V gene, D gene, clone size, J gene, CDR3 length, CDR3 protein, CDR3 DNA. D genes are given only for firm matches. Clone size, where shown, is once, few, many, or a class for clones that have expanded.

TRBV7-9	NA	NA	TRBJ2-7	12	CASSRDSAEQYF	TGTGCCAGCAGCCGTGACAGCGCCGAGCAGTACTTC
TRBV27	NA	NA	TRBJ2-7	17	CASSSRGRPATFYEQYF	TGTGCCAGCAGTTCCCGTGGCAGGCCCGCCACCTTCTACGAGCAGTACTTC
TRBV7-8	TRBD1	NA	TRBJ2-1	16	CASTYGGDRGRGEQFF	TGTGCCAGCACCTACGGGGGGGACAGGGGCAGAGGAGAGCAGTTCTTC
TRBV11-1	TRBD1	many	TRBJ1-1	16	CASSLLGQGSDLNAFF	TGTGCCAGCAGCCTACTCGGACAGGGGAGCGACCTGAATGCTTTCTTT
TRBV5-4	TRBD1	NA	TRBJ2-7	15	CASSFDGQGFNEQYF	TGTGCCAGCAGCTTTGATGGACAGGGGTTCAACGAGCAGTACTTC
TRBV14	NA	NA	TRBJ1-1	12	CASSRRRSEPFF	TGTGCCAGCAGCCGTCGACGGAGTGAACCTTTCTTT
TRBV20-1	NA	few	TRBJ2-7	11	CSARVGYEQYF	TGCAGTGCTAGAGTGGGTTACGAGCAGTACTTC
TRBV4-1	NA	many	TRBJ2-7	14	CASSLRDNSYEQYF	TGCGCCAGCAGCCTAAGGGACAACTCCTACGAGCAGTACTTC
TRBV18	TRBD1	NA	TRBJ2-3	15	CASSDGTGGTDTQYF	TGTGCCAGCTCGGACGGGACAGGGGGCACAGATACGCAGTATTTT
TRBV5-1	TRBD2	NA	TRBJ2-7	16	CASSLGLAGASDEQYF	TGCGCCAGCAGCTTGGGACTAGCGGGAGCAAGTGACGAGCAGTACTTC
TRBV15	NA	NA	TRBJ2-7	15	CATSRDGQPSYEQYF	TGTGCCACCAGCAGAGATGGGCAGCCCTCCTACGAGCAGTACTTC
TRBV18	TRBD1	few	TRBJ2-2	16	CASSPISTGVTGELFF	TGTGCCAGCTCACCGATATCCACAGGGGTCACCGGGGAGCTGTTTTTT
TRBV2	NA	NA	TRBJ1-3	15	CASNTATNSGNTIYF	TGTGCCAGCAATACAGCGACTAACTCTGGAAACACCATATATTTT
TRBV7-9	NA	NA	TRBJ2-5	13	CASSPRGSMAQYF	TGTGCCAGCAGCCCGCGAGGGAGCATGGCCCAGTACTTC
TRBV7-2	TRBD2	once	TRBJ2-3	17	CASSARSGSGVADTQYF	TGTGCCAGCAGCGCGAGAAGCGGGAGTGGAGTTGCAGATACGCAGTATTTT
TRBV15	TRBD1	NA	TRBJ1-2	14	CATSRGDRVGNYTF	TGTGCCACCAGCAGAGGGGACAGGGTGGGTAACTACACCTTC
TRBV20-1	NA	few	TRBJ1-1	11	CSATTGPEAFF	TGCAGTGCAACGACTGGGCCTGAAGCTTTCTTT
TRBV27	TRBD1	NA	TRBJ1-3	15	CASSSLTGPGNTIYF	TGTGCCAGCAGTTCCCTGACAGGGCCTGGAAACACCATATATTTT
TRBV4-1	NA	NA	TRBJ1-2	15	CASSRYLHLNYGYTF	TGCGCCAGCAGCCGATATCTTCACCTTAACTATGGCTACACCTTC
TRBV29-1	NA	NA	TRBJ1-1	11	CSVEVYSEAFF	TGCAGCGTTGAAGTCTATTCTGAAGCTTTCTTT
TRBV6-1	NA	NA	TRBJ1-5	15	CASSERQGTNQPQHF	TGTGCCAGCAGTGAACGTCAGGGAACCAATCAGCCCCAGCATTTT
TRBV2	NA	few	TRBJ2-7	13	CAGLGGMSHEQYF	TGTGCCGGGTTAGGGGGGATGAGCCACGAGCAGTACTTC